The 23 T cell receptor beta chains below come from one sample, sequenced in a study of blood T cell repertoires in COVID-19. The data were produced by immunoSEQ multiplex PCR, yet TCRdb's version contains in-frame clones alone and is incomplete. The table shows 400,000 to 450,000 clones, with about 91% occurring only once. Sample: peripheral blood. These receptors all stem from a woman aged 40 to 50 with COVID-19, enrolled during active disease.

The V call is TRBV7-3, the J call TRBJ2-7; 8 positions match TRBD2. The trim removed 2 bases at V and 2 bases at J, leaving 5 bases unmatched. CDR3 size: 15 residues. Germline-derived CDR1 and CDR2 are SGHTA and FQGTGA. CDR3 nucleotides: TGTGCCAGCAGCTTATTTGCGGGGGGCCCCTACGAGCAGTACTTC. Translating it yields CASSLFAGGPYEQYF.

The genes are TRBV5-6 and TRBJ1-5; D not resolved. The germline gives CDR1 SGHDT, CDR2 YYEEEE. With 1 base removed from V and 3 bases from J, the gap between germline ends came to 8 bases. The CDR3 covers 14 residues. This chain's CDR3 is CASSLTAINQPQHF. In DNA, the CDR3 is TGTGCCAGCAGCTTGACAGCCATCAATCAGCCCCAGCATTTT.

This rearrangement joins TRBV18 to TRBJ1-5, with 11 bases matching TRBD1. The CDR3 is made up of 18 amino acids. V lost 0 bases to trimming and J lost 0 bases; unmatched junction nucleotides: 4. Germline V CDR1 and CDR2: KGHSH, LQKENI. The CDR3 spells CASSPPGQGADSNQPQHF. The CDR3 DNA sequence: TGTGCCAGCTCACCACCTGGACAGGGGGCAGATAGCAATCAGCCCCAGCATTTT. The entire variable domain, with the rest obtained from reference TRBV18 and TRBJ1-5, is as follows: NAGVMQNPRHLVRRRGQEARLRCSPMKGHSHVYWYRQLPEEGLKFMVYLQKENIIDESGMPKERFSAEFPKEGPSILRIQQVVRGDSAAYFCASSPPGQGADSNQPQHFGDGTRLSIL.

This chain joins TRBV19 and TRBJ2-2; D remains ambiguous. The V end was cut by 2 bases, the J end by 6 bases, with 10 bases between. The V gene's germline CDR1 is LNHDA and CDR2 SQIVND (reference sequence). The length of the CDR3 is 14 residues. Here the CDR3 reads CASSIYSRSGELFF. In nucleotides, the CDR3 is TGTGCCAGTAGTATATATTCCAGGTCCGGGGAGCTGTTTTTT.

The V gene is TRBV3-1 (or the pseudogene TRBV3-2), the J gene TRBJ2-7; TRBD2 matches 12 bases. V was clipped by 7 bases and J by 1 base; unmatched bases: 2. The CDR3 runs to 14 residues. Germline V lookup: CDR1 LGHDT, CDR2 YNNKEL (reference sequence). CDR3 nucleotides: TGTGCCAGCACCGGGACTAGCGGGTCCTACGAGCAGTACTTC. It specifies CASTGTSGSYEQYF.

The chain couples TRBV15 to TRBJ1-2, with D perhaps TRBD1 (6 bases). The CDR3 contains 14 residues. Germline-derived CDR1 and CDR2 are LNHNV and YYDKDF (reference sequence). Between the trimmed V and J ends, which lost 6 bases and 5 bases, there was a span of 16 bases. The CDR3 DNA reads as TGTGCCACCAGAGGGCAGGGGCATGAATATGGCTACACCTTC. As protein: CATRGQGHEYGYTF.

V gene TRBV4-2 combines with J gene TRBJ2-7, with D perhaps TRBD1 (5 bases). Trimming took 0 bases from V and 5 from J, leaving 14 bases between them. From germline, CDR1 is LGHNA and CDR2 YNFKEQ. The CDR3 loop spans 15 amino acids. The CDR3 nucleotides read TGTGCCAGCAGCCAAGATCGGCGTCAGGGCCACGAGCAGTACTTC. Its translation is CASSQDRRQGHEQYF.

The CDR3 region has the DNA TGTGCCAGCAGGTATAGCGGGGGGGCCAACACAGATACGCAGTATTTT. Translation: CASRYSGGANTDTQYF. This rearrangement joins TRBV7-2 to TRBJ2-3; 11 bases fit TRBD2. Trimming at V came to 6 bases and at J to 2 bases, leaving 7 bases not matched to a gene. In germline, CDR1 is SGHTA, CDR2 FQGNSA. The CDR3 has 16 amino acids.

The V and J genes are TRBV9 and TRBJ2-1; D ambiguous. V shed 0 bases and J shed 1 base, with 5 bases lying between them. CDR1 SGDLS and CDR2 YYNGEE come from the germline V gene. The CDR3 is made up of 14 amino acids. This chain's CDR3 is CASSVDSSYNEQFF. The CDR3, as DNA: TGTGCCAGCAGCGTAGACAGTTCCTACAATGAGCAGTTCTTC. Supplemented by reference TRBV9 and TRBJ2-1, the full variable domain reads DSGVTQTPKHLITATGQRVTLRCSPRSGDLSVYWYQQSLDQGLQFLIQYYNGEERAKGNILERFSAQQFPDLHSELNLSSLELGDSALYFCASSVDSSYNEQFFGPGTRLTVL.

V gene TRBV5-1 combines with J gene TRBJ1-2; D not certain. The CDR3 is 15 amino acids. Deletions cut 0 bases from V and 3 bases from J, with 12 bases between. Germline assignment: CDR1 SGHRS and CDR2 YFSETQ. CDR3 bases: TGCGCCAGCAGCTTGGACACCCAGGACTACTATGGCTACACCTTC. Amino acid sequence: CASSLDTQDYYGYTF.

The chain has TRBV7-9 and TRBJ1-2, with D uncertain. The CDR3 spans 13 residues. Germline CDR1 reads SEHNR; CDR2 reads FQNEAQ (reference sequence). V was cut by 5 bases and J by 1 base, with 8 bases left in between. CDR3 in amino acids: CASSTSRNYGYTF. For the CDR3, the DNA is TGTGCCAGCAGCACATCACGTAACTATGGCTACACCTTC.

The chain links TRBV15 to TRBJ2-3; 10 bases map to TRBD1. The ends lost 1 base at V and 0 bases at J; junction bases unmatched: 7. Germline V gene lookup returns CDR1 LNHNV and CDR2 YYDKDF (reference sequence). The CDR3 spans 18 residues. The CDR3 reads CATSRGRWTGGSTDTQYF. CDR3 DNA sequence: TGTGCCACCAGCAGAGGAAGATGGACAGGGGGAAGCACAGATACGCAGTATTTT. Variable domain in full (rest from reference TRBV15 and TRBJ2-3): DAMVIQNPRYQVTQFGKPVTLSCSQTLNHNVMYWYQQKSSQAPKLLFHYYDKDFNNEADTPDNFQSRRPNTSFCFLDIRSPGLGDTAMYLCATSRGRWTGGSTDTQYFGPGTRLTVL.

This sequence joins TRBV7-2 and TRBJ2-5; D gene uncertain. This CDR3 has 14 amino acids. Between the trimmed V and J ends, which lost 1 base and 2 bases, there was a span of 8 bases. CDR1 is SGHTA, CDR2 FQGNSA, per germline. The CDR3 protein is CASSLGPGQETQYF. CDR3 nucleotide sequence: TGTGCCAGCAGCTTAGGTCCGGGTCAAGAGACCCAGTACTTC.

The chain joins TRBV29-1 to TRBJ2-1, with 7 positions matching TRBD2. This CDR3 is built from 17 residues. V was pared by 4 bases and J by 3 bases, with 15 bases of the junction left unmatched. CDR1 is SQVTM and CDR2 is ANQGSEA in the germline V gene. CDR3 sequence reads: CSVAATPSGMGYNEQFF. CDR3 nucleotides: TGCAGCGTTGCCGCCACACCAAGCGGGATGGGCTACAATGAGCAGTTCTTC.

V gene TRBV11-3 combines with J gene TRBJ2-1; maybe TRBD2 (6 bases). CDR1 and CDR2 from the germline V gene are SGHNT and YENEEA. Trimming took 4 bases from V and 7 from J, leaving 14 bases between them. CDR3 length equals 14 residues. The CDR3 protein is CASSSRDSLNEQFF. The CDR3 DNA reads TGTGCCAGCAGCTCGAGGGACTCCTTAAATGAGCAGTTCTTC.

The chain is built from TRBV12-5 and TRBJ1-2; tentatively, D is TRBD1 (6 bases). Per germline, CDR1 LGHNT and CDR2 FRNRAP. The CDR3 spans 16 residues. The V end lost 4 bases, the J end lost 4 bases, and 19 bases lay between the germline ends. The CDR3 here is CASGSLPPGQSYGYTF. CDR3 DNA sequence: TGTGCTAGTGGTTCCTTACCTCCAGGACAGTCCTATGGCTACACCTTC.

The chain links TRBV5-1 to TRBJ2-7; 7 nucleotides line up with TRBD1. The V and J ends lost 0 bases and 6 bases, in that order; junction bases with no gene match: 3. This CDR3 region has 13 residues. Germline V gene data show CDR1 as SGHRS and CDR2 as YFSETQ. CDR3 DNA sequence: TGCGCCAGCAGCTTGGAGGGGGCTGGCGAGCAGTACTTC. This encodes CASSLEGAGEQYF. Based on the CDR3 plus reference TRBV5-1 and TRBJ2-7, the full variable domain is KAGVTQTPRYLIKTRGQQVTLSCSPISGHRSVSWYQQTPGQGLQFLFEYFSETQRNKGNFPGRFSGRQFSNSRSEMNVSTLELGDSALYLCASSLEGAGEQYFGPGTRLTVT.

V usage is TRBV12-3 or TRBV12-4 and J usage is TRBJ2-1, with D tentatively TRBD1 (6 bases). V dropped 4 bases and J dropped 15 bases, with 13 bases sitting between them. This CDR3 spans 11 amino acids. The CDR3 nucleotides read TGTGCCAGCAGTTCCAGGGGAAAGGGGTTCTTC. This codes for CASSSRGKGFF.

J is TRBJ2-3 and V is TRBV5-1; 11 bases are shared with TRBD2. Germline V gene data show CDR1 as SGHRS and CDR2 as YFSETQ. The CDR3 consists of 16 residues. J gave up 9 bases and V 4 bases, and 13 bases lay outside the gene matches. The CDR3 reads CASSPPLAGGRETQYF. In DNA form, the CDR3 reads TGCGCCAGCAGCCCACCCCTAGCGGGGGGCCGAGAGACGCAGTATTTT.

J is TRBJ1-5 and V is TRBV2, with D possibly TRBD1 on 5 matching bases. The V gene lost 8 bases and the J gene lost 3 bases, with 17 bases spanning the gap. CDR3 length: 15 amino acids. Germline CDR1 is SNHLY and CDR2 is FYNNEI. The CDR3 bases are TGTGCCAGCGCGGACATGGCGGAATTCAATCAGCCCCAGCATTTT. This encodes CASADMAEFNQPQHF. The variable domain in full, completed from reference TRBV2 and TRBJ1-5, reads EPEVTQTPSHQVTQMGQEVILRCVPISNHLYFYWYRQILGQKVEFLVSFYNNEISEKSEIFDDQFSVERPDGSNFTLKIRSTKLEDSAMYFCASADMAEFNQPQHFGDGTRLSIL.

V and J are TRBV15 and TRBJ2-3; 14 nucleotides align to TRBD2. V lost 3 bases and J lost 8; bases outside the gene matches: 7. In germline, CDR1 is LNHNV, CDR2 YYDKDF (reference sequence). The CDR3 loop spans 16 amino acids. The CDR3 sequence: CATSSRLAGGAGTQYF. As DNA, the CDR3 is TGTGCCACCAGCAGCCGACTAGCGGGAGGGGCCGGTACGCAGTATTTT.

CDR3 DNA sequence: TGTGCCAGCAGCTCCCCCGCCGGGACTAACTATGGCTACACCTTC. Encoded protein: CASSSPAGTNYGYTF. The chain recombines TRBV7-9 with TRBJ1-2; no clear D. The CDR3 runs 15 residues. Per germline, CDR1 SEHNR and CDR2 FQNEAQ (reference sequence). V dropped 4 bases and J dropped 0 bases, with 12 bases sitting between them.

This chain's CDR3 is CASSGEDYESSPLHF. CDR3 DNA sequence: TGTGCCAGCAGCGGTGAGGATTACGAGAGTTCACCCCTCCACTTT. The rearrangement links TRBV9 to TRBJ1-6; D gene uncertain. CDR3 length: 15 residues. Germline assignment: CDR1 SGDLS and CDR2 YYNGEE. Trimming stripped 3 bases from V and 9 bases from J, with 16 bases between.